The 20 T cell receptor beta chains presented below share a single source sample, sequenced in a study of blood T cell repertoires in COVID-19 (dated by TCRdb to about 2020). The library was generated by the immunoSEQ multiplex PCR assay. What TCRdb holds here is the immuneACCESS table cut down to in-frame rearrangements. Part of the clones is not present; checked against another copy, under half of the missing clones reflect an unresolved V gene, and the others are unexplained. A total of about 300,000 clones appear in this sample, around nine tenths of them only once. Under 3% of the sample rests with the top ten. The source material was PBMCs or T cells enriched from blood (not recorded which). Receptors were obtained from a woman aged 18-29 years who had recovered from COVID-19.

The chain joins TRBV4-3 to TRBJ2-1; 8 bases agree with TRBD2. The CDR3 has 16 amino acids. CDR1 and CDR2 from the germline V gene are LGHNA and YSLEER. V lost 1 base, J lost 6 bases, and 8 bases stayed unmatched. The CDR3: CASSQGGGLGGNEQFF. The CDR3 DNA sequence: TGCGCCAGCAGCCAAGGCGGGGGGCTAGGGGGCAATGAGCAGTTCTTC.

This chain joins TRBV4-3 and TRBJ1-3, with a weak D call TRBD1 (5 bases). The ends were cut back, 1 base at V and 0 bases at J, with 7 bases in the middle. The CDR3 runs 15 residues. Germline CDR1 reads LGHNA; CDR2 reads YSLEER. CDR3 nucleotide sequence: TGCGCCAGCAGCCAAGCGGGGGGCTCTGGAAACACCATATATTTT. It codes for CASSQAGGSGNTIYF.

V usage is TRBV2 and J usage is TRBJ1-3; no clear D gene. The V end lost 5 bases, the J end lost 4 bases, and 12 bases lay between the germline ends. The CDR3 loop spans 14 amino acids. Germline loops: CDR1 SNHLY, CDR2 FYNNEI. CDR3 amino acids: CASSRAGGGNTIYF. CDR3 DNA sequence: TGTGCCAGCAGTCGAGCGGGTGGAGGAAACACCATATATTTT.

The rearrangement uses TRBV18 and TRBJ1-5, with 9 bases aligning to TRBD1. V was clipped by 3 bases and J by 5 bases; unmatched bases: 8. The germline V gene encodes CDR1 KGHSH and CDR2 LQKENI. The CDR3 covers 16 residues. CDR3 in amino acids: CASSPGVQGADQPQHF. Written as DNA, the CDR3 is TGTGCCAGCTCACCGGGCGTACAGGGGGCGGATCAGCCCCAGCATTTT.

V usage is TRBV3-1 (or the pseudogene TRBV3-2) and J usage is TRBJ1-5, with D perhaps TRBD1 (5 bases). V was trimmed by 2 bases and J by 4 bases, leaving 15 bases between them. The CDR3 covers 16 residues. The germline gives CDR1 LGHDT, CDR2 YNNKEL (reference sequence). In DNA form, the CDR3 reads TGTGCCAGCAGCCAAACCCGCGCAGGGAGGAATCAGCCCCAGCATTTT. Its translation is CASSQTRAGRNQPQHF.

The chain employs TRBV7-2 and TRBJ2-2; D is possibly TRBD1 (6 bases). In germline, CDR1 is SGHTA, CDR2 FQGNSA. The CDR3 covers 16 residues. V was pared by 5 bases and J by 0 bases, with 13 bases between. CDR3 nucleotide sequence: TGTGCCAGCAGCCCCCGGACAGTGACGAACACCGGGGAGCTGTTTTTT. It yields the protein CASSPRTVTNTGELFF. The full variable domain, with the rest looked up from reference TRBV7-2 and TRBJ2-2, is GAGVSQSPSNKVTEKGKDVELRCDPISGHTALYWYRQSLGQGLEFLIYFQGNSAPDKSGLPSDRFSAERTGGSVSTLTIQRTQQEDSAVYLCASSPRTVTNTGELFFGEGSRLTVL.

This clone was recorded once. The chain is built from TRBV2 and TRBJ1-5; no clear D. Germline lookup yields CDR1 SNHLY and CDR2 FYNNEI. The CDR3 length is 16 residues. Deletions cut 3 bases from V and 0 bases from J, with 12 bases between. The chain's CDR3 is CASSDRSIYSNQPQHF. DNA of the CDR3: TGTGCCAGCAGTGATCGCTCCATCTATAGCAATCAGCCCCAGCATTTT.

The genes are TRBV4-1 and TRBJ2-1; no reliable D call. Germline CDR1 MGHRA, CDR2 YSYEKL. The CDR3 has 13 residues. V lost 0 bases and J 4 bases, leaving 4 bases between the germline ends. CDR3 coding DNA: TGCGCCAGCAGCCAAGACTCTTACAATGAGCAGTTCTTC. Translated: CASSQDSYNEQFF.

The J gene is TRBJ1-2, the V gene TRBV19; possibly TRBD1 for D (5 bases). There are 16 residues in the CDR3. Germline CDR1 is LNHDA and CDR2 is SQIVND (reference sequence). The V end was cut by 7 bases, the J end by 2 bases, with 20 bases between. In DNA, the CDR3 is TGTGCCAGTACCTCACTGCGGAGGGGTGAGAACTATGGCTACACCTTC. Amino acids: CASTSLRRGENYGYTF.

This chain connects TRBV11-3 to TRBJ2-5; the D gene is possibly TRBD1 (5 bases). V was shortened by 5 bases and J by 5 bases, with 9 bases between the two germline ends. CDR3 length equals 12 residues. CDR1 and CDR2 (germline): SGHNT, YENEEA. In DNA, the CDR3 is TGTGCCAGCAGCAAGGGGTGGGAGACCCAGTACTTC. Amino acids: CASSKGWETQYF.

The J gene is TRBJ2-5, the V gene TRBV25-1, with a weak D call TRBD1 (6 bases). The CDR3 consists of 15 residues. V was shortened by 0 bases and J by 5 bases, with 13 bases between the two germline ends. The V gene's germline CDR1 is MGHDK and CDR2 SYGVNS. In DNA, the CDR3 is TGTGCCAGCAGTGAATACAAGGGGGTGGCGGAGACCCAGTACTTC. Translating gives CASSEYKGVAETQYF.

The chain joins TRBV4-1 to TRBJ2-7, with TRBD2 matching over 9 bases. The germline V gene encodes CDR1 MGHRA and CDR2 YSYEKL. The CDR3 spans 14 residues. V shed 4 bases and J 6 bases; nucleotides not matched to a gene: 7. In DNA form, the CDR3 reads TGCGCCAGCAGCCCTGTCACTAGCGGGCTCGAGCAGTACTTC. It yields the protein CASSPVTSGLEQYF.

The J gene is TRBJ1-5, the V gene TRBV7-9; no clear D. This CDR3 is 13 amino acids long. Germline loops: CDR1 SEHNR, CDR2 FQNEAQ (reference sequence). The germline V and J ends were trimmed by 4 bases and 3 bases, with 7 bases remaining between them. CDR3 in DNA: TGTGCCAGCAGCTATTCCTCCAATCAGCCCCAGCATTTT. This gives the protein CASSYSSNQPQHF. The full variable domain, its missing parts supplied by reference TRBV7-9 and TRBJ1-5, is DTGVSQNPRHKITKRGQNVTFRCDPISEHNRLYWYRQTLGQGPEFLTYFQNEAQLEKSRLLSDRFSAERPKGSFSTLEIQRTEQGDSAMYLCASSYSSNQPQHFGDGTRLSIL.

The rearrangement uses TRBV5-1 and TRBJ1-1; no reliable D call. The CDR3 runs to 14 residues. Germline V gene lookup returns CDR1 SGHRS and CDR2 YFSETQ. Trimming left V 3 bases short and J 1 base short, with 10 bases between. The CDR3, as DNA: TGCGCCAGCAGCTCGTGGGAGTCGAACACTGAAGCTTTCTTT. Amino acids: CASSSWESNTEAFF.

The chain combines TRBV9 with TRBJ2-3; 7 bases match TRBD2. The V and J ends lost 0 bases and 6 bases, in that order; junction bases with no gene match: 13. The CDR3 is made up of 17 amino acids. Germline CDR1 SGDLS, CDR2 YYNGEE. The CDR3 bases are TGTGCCAGCAGCGTAGGGGCTAGCGGAGGAGTAGGGGATACGCAGTATTTT. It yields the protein CASSVGASGGVGDTQYF. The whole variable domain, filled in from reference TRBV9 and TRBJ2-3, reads DSGVTQTPKHLITATGQRVTLRCSPRSGDLSVYWYQQSLDQGLQFLIQYYNGEERAKGNILERFSAQQFPDLHSELNLSSLELGDSALYFCASSVGASGGVGDTQYFGPGTRLTVL.

In DNA, the CDR3 is TGTGCCAGCAGTGAATTTTTTTTAGTGGGGGGTATGAACACTGAAGCTTTCTTT. It is translated as CASSEFFLVGGMNTEAFF. The chain uses TRBV25-1 and TRBJ1-1; possible D gene TRBD1, 5 bases. The CDR3 runs to 18 residues. Germline CDR1 reads MGHDK; CDR2 reads SYGVNS. The V end lost 1 base, the J end lost 0 bases, and 18 bases lay between the germline ends.

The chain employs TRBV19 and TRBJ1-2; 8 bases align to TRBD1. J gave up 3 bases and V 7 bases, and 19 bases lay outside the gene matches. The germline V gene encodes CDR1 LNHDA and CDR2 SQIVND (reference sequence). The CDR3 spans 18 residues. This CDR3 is CASIGQGTGGWRDYGYTF. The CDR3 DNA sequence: TGTGCCAGTATTGGCCAGGGCACAGGGGGTTGGAGGGACTATGGCTACACCTTC.

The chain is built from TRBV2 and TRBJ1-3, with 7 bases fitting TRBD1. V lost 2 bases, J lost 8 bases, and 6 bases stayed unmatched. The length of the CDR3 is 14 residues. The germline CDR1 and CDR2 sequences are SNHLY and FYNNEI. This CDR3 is CASSELQGIDTIYF. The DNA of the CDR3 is TGTGCCAGCAGTGAACTACAGGGGATCGACACCATATATTTT.

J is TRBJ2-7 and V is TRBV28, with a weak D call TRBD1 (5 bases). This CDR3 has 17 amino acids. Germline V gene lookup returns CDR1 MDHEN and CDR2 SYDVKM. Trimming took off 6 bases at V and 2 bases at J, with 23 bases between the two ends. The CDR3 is CASSSILSRVRAYEQYF. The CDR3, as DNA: TGTGCCAGCAGCAGTATCCTTAGTCGGGTCAGGGCCTACGAGCAGTACTTC.

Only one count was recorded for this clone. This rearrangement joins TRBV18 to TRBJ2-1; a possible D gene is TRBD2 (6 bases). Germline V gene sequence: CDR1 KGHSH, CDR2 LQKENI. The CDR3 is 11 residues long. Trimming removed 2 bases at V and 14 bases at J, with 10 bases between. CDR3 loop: CASSPLREEFF. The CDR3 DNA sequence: TGTGCCAGCTCACCATTGAGGGAGGAGTTCTTC.